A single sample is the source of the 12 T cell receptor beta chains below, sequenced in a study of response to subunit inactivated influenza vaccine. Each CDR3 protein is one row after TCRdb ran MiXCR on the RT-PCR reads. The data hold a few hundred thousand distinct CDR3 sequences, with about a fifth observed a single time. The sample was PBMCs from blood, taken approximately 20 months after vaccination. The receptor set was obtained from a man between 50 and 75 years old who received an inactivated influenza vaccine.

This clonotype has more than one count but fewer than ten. Here the CDR3 reads CASSRRPGQGTGNTIYF. The DNA of the CDR3 is TGTGCCAGCAGCCGGAGGCCGGGACAGGGAACAGGAAACACCATATATTTT. The chain has TRBV6-1 and TRBJ1-3; 9 bases line up with TRBD1. From germline, CDR1 is MNHNS and CDR2 SASEGT. V shed 6 bases, J shed 4 bases, and the junction held 13 bases outside the gene matches. CDR3 length: 17 amino acids.

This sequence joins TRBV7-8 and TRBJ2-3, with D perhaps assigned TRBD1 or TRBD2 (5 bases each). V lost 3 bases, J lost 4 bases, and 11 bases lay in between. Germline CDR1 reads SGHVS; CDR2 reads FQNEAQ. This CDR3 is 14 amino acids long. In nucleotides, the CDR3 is TGTGCCAGCAGCTTTGTTTTGGGGGCAGATACGCAGTATTTT. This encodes CASSFVLGADTQYF.

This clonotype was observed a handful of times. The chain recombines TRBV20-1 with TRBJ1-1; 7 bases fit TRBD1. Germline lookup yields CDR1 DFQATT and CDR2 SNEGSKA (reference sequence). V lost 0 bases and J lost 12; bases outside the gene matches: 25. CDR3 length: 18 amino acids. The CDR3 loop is CSARDRGTVSGRVPGTFF. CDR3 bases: TGCAGTGCTAGAGATCGGGGGACAGTCAGTGGTCGGGTCCCTGGGACTTTCTTT.

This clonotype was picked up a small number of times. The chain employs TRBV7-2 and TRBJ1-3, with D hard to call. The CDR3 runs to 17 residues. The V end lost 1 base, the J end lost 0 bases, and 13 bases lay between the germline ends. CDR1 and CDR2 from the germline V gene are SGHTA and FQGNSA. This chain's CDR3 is CASSLGGLRTSGNTIYF. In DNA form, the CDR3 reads TGTGCCAGCAGCTTAGGCGGTCTCCGGACCTCTGGAAACACCATATATTTT.

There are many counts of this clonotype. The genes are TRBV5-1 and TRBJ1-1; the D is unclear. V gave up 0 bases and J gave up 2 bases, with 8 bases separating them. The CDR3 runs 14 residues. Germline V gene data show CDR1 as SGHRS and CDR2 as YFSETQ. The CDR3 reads CASSLDPVNTEAFF. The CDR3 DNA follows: TGCGCCAGCAGCTTGGATCCGGTAAACACTGAAGCTTTCTTT.

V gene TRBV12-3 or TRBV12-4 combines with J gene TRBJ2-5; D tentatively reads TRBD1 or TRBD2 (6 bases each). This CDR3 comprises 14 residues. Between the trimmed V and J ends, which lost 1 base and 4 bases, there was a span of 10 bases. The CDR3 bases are TGTGCCAGCAGTTTAGGTACGGGGGCAGAGACCCAGTACTTC. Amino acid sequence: CASSLGTGAETQYF.

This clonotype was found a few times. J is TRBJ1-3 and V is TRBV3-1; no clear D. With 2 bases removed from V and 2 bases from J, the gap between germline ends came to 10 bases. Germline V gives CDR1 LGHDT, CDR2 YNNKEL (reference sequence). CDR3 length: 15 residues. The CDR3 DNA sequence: TGTGCCAGCAGCCAAAAGCGAAGAACTGGAAACACCATATATTTT. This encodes CASSQKRRTGNTIYF.

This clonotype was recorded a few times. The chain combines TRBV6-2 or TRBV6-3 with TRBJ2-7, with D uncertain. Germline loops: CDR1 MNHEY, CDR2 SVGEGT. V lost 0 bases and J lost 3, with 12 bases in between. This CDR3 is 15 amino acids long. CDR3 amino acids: CASSYSGLTNYEQYF. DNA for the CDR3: TGTGCCAGCAGTTACTCAGGTTTGACGAACTACGAGCAGTACTTC.

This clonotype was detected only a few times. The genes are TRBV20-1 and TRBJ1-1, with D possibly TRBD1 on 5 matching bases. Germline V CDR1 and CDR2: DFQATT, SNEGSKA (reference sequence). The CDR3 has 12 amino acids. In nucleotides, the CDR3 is TGCGGACGACAAGGGGCCAACACTGAAGCTTTCTTT. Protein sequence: CGRQGANTEAFF.

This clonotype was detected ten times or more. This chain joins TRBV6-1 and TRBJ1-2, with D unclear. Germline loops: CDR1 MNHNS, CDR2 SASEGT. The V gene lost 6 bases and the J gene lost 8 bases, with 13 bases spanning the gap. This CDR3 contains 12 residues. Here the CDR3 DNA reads TGTGCCAGCAGGGAACCTCTAGGGGGCTACACCTTC. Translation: CASREPLGGYTF.

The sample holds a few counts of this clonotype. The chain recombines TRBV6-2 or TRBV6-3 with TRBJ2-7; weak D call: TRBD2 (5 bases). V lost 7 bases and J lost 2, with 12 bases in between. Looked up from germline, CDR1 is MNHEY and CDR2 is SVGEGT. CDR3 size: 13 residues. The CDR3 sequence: CASTDLPTYEQYF. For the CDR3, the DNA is TGTGCCAGCACGGACTTACCAACCTACGAGCAGTACTTC.

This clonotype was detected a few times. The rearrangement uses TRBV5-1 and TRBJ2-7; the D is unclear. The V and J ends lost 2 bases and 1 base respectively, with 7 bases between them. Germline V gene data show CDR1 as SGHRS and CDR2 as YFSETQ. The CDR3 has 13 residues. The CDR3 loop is CASSFRGSYEQYF. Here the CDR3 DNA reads TGCGCCAGCAGCTTTAGAGGTTCCTACGAGCAGTACTTC.